The 29 T cell receptor beta chains reported below all come from one sample, sequenced in a study of blood T cell repertoires in COVID-19. Measured with immunoSEQ multiplex PCR; TCRdb has only the in-frame clones, and not every one. The sample has roughly 70,000 clones; 76% are singletons. Specimen: peripheral blood. These receptors originate from a man between 60 and 75 years old with COVID-19, enrolled during active disease.

The chain combines TRBV6-4 with TRBJ2-3; 9 bases align to TRBD2. V lost 8 bases and J lost 1; bases outside the gene matches: 7. This CDR3 spans 15 amino acids. The germline gives CDR1 MRHNA, CDR2 SNTAGT. The CDR3 sequence: CASCNGTSRTDTQYF. The CDR3 coding sequence is TGTGCCAGCTGTAACGGGACTAGCCGCACAGATACGCAGTATTTT.

The V gene is TRBV12-3 or TRBV12-4, the J gene TRBJ2-1; no definite D call. Trimming took 3 bases from V and 4 from J, leaving 4 bases between them. The CDR3 contains 12 residues. CDR3 protein: CASSFYYNEQFF. The CDR3, as DNA: TGTGCCAGCAGTTTTTATTACAATGAGCAGTTCTTC.

The table lists this clone with a few counts. The rearrangement uses TRBV13 and TRBJ2-1; 8 positions agree with TRBD1. Germline V gives CDR1 PRHDT, CDR2 FYEKMQ (reference sequence). The junction had 8 bases not matched to a gene; V was cut back by 7 bases and J by 6 bases. CDR3 size: 14 residues. CDR3 DNA sequence: TGTGCCAGCATTCGGGCAGGGGGCCGCAATGAGCAGTTCTTC. This sequence encodes CASIRAGGRNEQFF. The variable domain in full, with the rest retrieved from reference TRBV13 and TRBJ2-1, is AAGVIQSPRHLIKEKRETATLKCYPIPRHDTVYWYQQGPGQDPQFLISFYEKMQSDKGSIPDRFSAQQFSDYHSELNMSSLELGDSALYFCASIRAGGRNEQFFGPGTRLTVL.

The gene calls are TRBV11-3 and TRBJ2-1; D might be TRBD2 (5 bases). CDR3 length: 15 amino acids. Germline V gene sequence: CDR1 SGHNT, CDR2 YENEEA. Trimming cost V 5 bases and J 0 bases, with 11 bases left between them. In DNA form, the CDR3 reads TGTGCCAGCAGCAAAAGCGGTATCTCCTACAATGAGCAGTTCTTC. It specifies CASSKSGISYNEQFF. Drawing the rest from reference TRBV11-3 and TRBJ2-1, the complete variable domain is EAGVVQSPRYKIIEKKQPVAFWCNPISGHNTLYWYLQNLGQGPELLIRYENEEAVDDSQLPKDRFSAERLKGVDSTLKIQPAELGDSAVYLCASSKSGISYNEQFFGPGTRLTVL.

The chain is built from TRBV12-3 or TRBV12-4 and TRBJ2-5; 7 nucleotides agree with TRBD1. Trimming at V came to 6 bases and at J to 6 bases, leaving 7 bases not matched to a gene. CDR3 length: 13 amino acids. The CDR3 DNA is TGTGCCAGCAGCCAAAGACAGGGAAAGACCCAGTACTTC. It is translated as CASSQRQGKTQYF.

V usage is TRBV2 and J usage is TRBJ1-2; tentative D call: TRBD1 (5 bases). Germline CDR1 is SNHLY and CDR2 is FYNNEI. This CDR3 spans 13 amino acids. Trimming took 3 bases from V and 7 from J, leaving 12 bases between them. The DNA for the CDR3 is TGTGCCAGCAGTGATCCCAGGGATGGTGGCTACACCTTC. Its translation: CASSDPRDGGYTF.

In its sample, this clone was seen a few times. The rearrangement uses TRBV5-6 and TRBJ2-7, with D possibly matching TRBD1 (5 bases). Between the trimmed V and J ends, which lost 4 bases and 2 bases, there was a span of 13 bases. This CDR3 is built from 14 residues. Germline loops: CDR1 SGHDT, CDR2 YYEEEE. DNA of the CDR3: TGTGCCAGCAGCCTGGCGGCCAGGGCCTACGAGCAGTACTTC. Protein product: CASSLAARAYEQYF.

The V and J genes are TRBV27 and TRBJ1-1; TRBD1 is a possible D gene (5 bases). V was clipped by 5 bases and J by 4 bases, with 26 bases between them. The V gene's germline CDR1 is MNHEY and CDR2 SMNVEV (reference sequence). CDR3 length equals 18 residues. In nucleotides, the CDR3 is TGTGCCAGCAGTCCCCAAAGACAGTATCGTCCGGTGCGCACTGAAGCTTTCTTT. Residues: CASSPQRQYRPVRTEAFF.

The chain uses TRBV19 and TRBJ2-1, with TRBD1 as a possible D gene (6 bases). The germline CDR1 and CDR2 sequences are LNHDA and SQIVND (reference sequence). The CDR3 spans 18 residues. The V and J ends lost 3 bases and 6 bases respectively, with 24 bases between them. This CDR3 reads CASSMGHRLGVRGNEQFF. The CDR3 bases are TGTGCCAGTAGTATGGGACATCGTTTGGGGGTAAGGGGCAATGAGCAGTTCTTC.

The chain couples TRBV2 to TRBJ2-3; 9 bases agree with TRBD2. CDR3 size: 14 residues. V was clipped by 4 bases and J by 4 bases; unmatched bases: 3. Germline values: CDR1 SNHLY, CDR2 FYNNEI. In DNA form, the CDR3 reads TGTGCCAGCAGTGTTAGCGGGAGACCAGATACGCAGTATTTT. Amino acid sequence: CASSVSGRPDTQYF.

The chain links TRBV29-1 to TRBJ1-6, with a tentative D call TRBD1 (5 bases). V lost 1 base and J 6 bases, leaving 10 bases between the germline ends. Germline CDR1 SQVTM, CDR2 ANQGSEA. The CDR3 loop spans 14 amino acids. CDR3 residues: CSVEVGGRNSPLHF. Written as DNA, the CDR3 is TGCAGCGTTGAAGTCGGGGGTCGTAATTCACCCCTCCACTTT.

The genes are TRBV10-2 and TRBJ2-3, with TRBD2 matching over 9 bases. The V gene end was trimmed by 2 bases and the J gene end by 11 bases; junction bases not matched to a gene: 2. The CDR3 sequence is 12 residues long. Germline V gene sequence: CDR1 WSHSY, CDR2 SAAADI. DNA for the CDR3: TGCGCCAGCAGTGAGAATAGCGGGAGGCAGTATTTT. Its translation is CASSENSGRQYF.

This rearrangement joins TRBV9 to TRBJ1-2, with D perhaps TRBD1 (5 bases). Germline V gives CDR1 SGDLS, CDR2 YYNGEE. Trimming pared 4 bases from V and 1 base from J, leaving 8 bases between. The CDR3 length is 13 residues. The CDR3 here is CASSQTVNYGYTF. The CDR3 region has the DNA TGTGCCAGCAGCCAGACAGTTAACTATGGCTACACCTTC.

V is TRBV4-1 and J is TRBJ1-1; D is possibly TRBD1 (5 bases). Germline V CDR1 and CDR2: MGHRA, YSYEKL. Trimming pared 1 base from V and 1 base from J, leaving 10 bases between. The CDR3 contains 15 residues. The chain's CDR3 is CASSQAGGANTEAFF. DNA for the CDR3: TGCGCCAGCAGCCAAGCGGGAGGGGCGAACACTGAAGCTTTCTTT.

The V and J genes are TRBV7-3 and TRBJ1-1; TRBD1 might be the D (5 bases). The germline CDR1 and CDR2 sequences are SGHTA and FQGTGA. The CDR3 has 15 residues. V lost 2 bases, J lost 3 bases, and 13 bases lay in between. CDR3 loop: CASSLVGAAYTEAFF. CDR3 coding DNA: TGTGCCAGCAGCTTAGTAGGGGCGGCGTACACTGAAGCTTTCTTT.

As DNA, the CDR3 is TGTGCCAGCGGCTCCTACTACGAGCAGTACTTC. Amino acids: CASGSYYEQYF. This sequence joins TRBV7-2 and TRBJ2-7; D gene unclear. Germline V CDR1 and CDR2: SGHTA, FQGNSA. There are 11 residues in the CDR3. Trimming shortened V by 8 bases and J by 3 bases, and 8 bases separated the two germline ends.

The genes are TRBV9 and TRBJ2-1; TRBD1 matches 10 bases. Germline values: CDR1 SGDLS, CDR2 YYNGEE. The CDR3 consists of 15 residues. The ends lost 4 bases at V and 7 bases at J; junction bases unmatched: 8. This chain's CDR3 is CASSHPGTGENEQFF. The CDR3 bases are TGTGCCAGCAGCCATCCCGGGACAGGGGAAAATGAGCAGTTCTTC.

The CDR3 sequence is CASSPSVLDTQYF. CDR3 DNA sequence: TGTGCCAGCAGCCCGAGTGTTTTAGATACGCAGTATTTT. The chain couples TRBV4-2 to TRBJ2-3; D is ambiguous. V was pared by 4 bases and J by 5 bases, with 10 bases between. CDR1 is LGHNA, CDR2 YNFKEQ, per germline. This CDR3 region has 13 residues.

CDR3 sequence: CASSGTSGIEQFF. The DNA for the CDR3 is TGTGCCAGCAGTGGGACTAGCGGGATTGAGCAGTTCTTC. This sequence joins TRBV3-1 (or the pseudogene TRBV3-2) and TRBJ2-1, with TRBD2 matching over 13 bases. The CDR3 runs to 13 residues. Germline V gene data show CDR1 as LGHDT and CDR2 as YNNKEL (reference sequence). With 6 bases clipped from V and 9 bases from J, the junction kept 2 bases outside the gene matches.

V is TRBV6-1 and J is TRBJ1-2, with 7 bases that match TRBD1. The ends lost 3 bases at V and 4 bases at J; junction bases unmatched: 8. Germline-derived CDR1 and CDR2 are MNHNS and SASEGT. This CDR3 has 15 residues. CDR3 bases: TGTGCCAGCAGTGAGGCGCAGGGGGTTGGCTATGGCTACACCTTC. This encodes CASSEAQGVGYGYTF.

V is TRBV5-5 and J is TRBJ1-1, with 10 bases fitting TRBD1. V lost 0 bases to trimming and J lost 5 bases; unmatched junction nucleotides: 4. The CDR3 has 15 amino acids. Germline V lookup: CDR1 SGHKS, CDR2 YYEKEE (reference sequence). In DNA form, the CDR3 reads TGTGCCAGCAGCTTGGATGGACAGGGGGAAACTGAAGCTTTCTTT. Its protein product is CASSLDGQGETEAFF.

This clone has just one count. V is TRBV2 and J is TRBJ2-3; D not certain. V lost 8 bases and J 0 bases, leaving 12 bases between the germline ends. Germline assignment: CDR1 SNHLY and CDR2 FYNNEI. This CDR3 comprises 14 residues. The CDR3 here is CASGQQPSTDTQYF. The CDR3 DNA is TGTGCCAGCGGGCAGCAACCTAGCACAGATACGCAGTATTTT.

This clone was counted once. The chain couples TRBV19 to TRBJ2-1; D perhaps matches TRBD1 (5 bases). CDR1 LNHDA and CDR2 SQIVND come from the germline V gene (reference sequence). The V end lost 5 bases, the J end lost 4 bases, and 9 bases lay between the germline ends. The CDR3 loop spans 13 amino acids. CDR3 nucleotides: TGTGCCAGTAGTGAAGACAGTTACAATGAGCAGTTCTTC. It yields the protein CASSEDSYNEQFF.

J is TRBJ1-2 and V is TRBV5-6; D perhaps matches TRBD1 (6 bases). V was shortened by 1 base and J by 3 bases, with 7 bases between the two germline ends. Germline assignment: CDR1 SGHDT and CDR2 YYEEEE. CDR3 length: 13 residues. The CDR3 DNA follows: TGTGCCAGCAGCTTGAGGGGGTACTATGGCTACACCTTC. It specifies CASSLRGYYGYTF.

The chain recombines TRBV18 with TRBJ2-5; TRBD2 might be the D (5 bases). CDR3 size: 14 residues. Trimming shortened V by 0 bases and J by 5 bases, and 10 bases separated the two germline ends. Germline-derived CDR1 and CDR2 are KGHSH and LQKENI. DNA for the CDR3: TGTGCCAGCTCACCACCGCCGGGCGGGGAGACCCAGTACTTC. Its translation: CASSPPPGGETQYF.

The chain is built from TRBV18 and TRBJ1-1; TRBD1 aligns across 9 bases. With 3 bases clipped from V and 5 bases from J, the junction kept 4 bases outside the gene matches. The CDR3 has 14 residues. Per germline, CDR1 KGHSH and CDR2 LQKENI. The CDR3 here is CASSPWDRVTEAFF. In DNA, the CDR3 is TGTGCCAGCTCACCCTGGGACAGGGTAACTGAAGCTTTCTTT.

The CDR3 reads CASRGQNNQPQHF. CDR3 in DNA: TGTGCCAGCAGGGGGCAGAACAATCAGCCCCAGCATTTT. The V call is TRBV6-5, the J call TRBJ1-5; perhaps TRBD1 as D (5 bases). This CDR3 contains 13 residues. Looked up from germline, CDR1 is MNHEY and CDR2 is SVGAGI. With 6 bases removed from V and 3 bases from J, the gap between germline ends came to 9 bases.

The chain recombines TRBV5-1 with TRBJ1-3, with unresolved D. The CDR3 sequence is 16 residues long. Trimming pared 0 bases from V and 0 bases from J, leaving 10 bases between. Germline V gene sequence: CDR1 SGHRS, CDR2 YFSETQ. The DNA for the CDR3 is TGCGCCAGCAGCTTGGGCAGGTCCATCTCTGGAAACACCATATATTTT. Translation: CASSLGRSISGNTIYF.

This chain joins TRBV5-1 and TRBJ2-7, with 9 nucleotides matching TRBD2. CDR3 length: 14 residues. Germline lookup yields CDR1 SGHRS and CDR2 YFSETQ. V dropped 2 bases and J dropped 5; count of bases not matched to a gene: 5. The CDR3 loop reads CASSFGGGGNEQYF. The CDR3 nucleotides read TGCGCCAGCAGCTTCGGCGGGGGGGGCAACGAGCAGTACTTC.